The source of this TCR beta chain is a study of lymphopenia after photon versus proton radiotherapy. Concerning this clone itself: Its antigen is currently unknown.

TCRdb's copy holds only in-frame clones and misses some; the assay was immunoSEQ multiplex PCR. The sample lists more than 50,000 clones, 83% occurring once. The CDR3 loop spans 17 amino acids. Unmatched junction bases numbered 5, after V lost 0 bases and J lost 4 bases. Germline V gene data show CDR1 as LGHNA and CDR2 as YSLEER. Notes on the study in general: Proton therapy kept repertoires fairly stable, unlike photons, which gained effector/memory cells.

The material was peripheral blood, obtained from a patient treated with photon-based radiotherapy. The receptor comes from a man aged 45-60 years with gastric cancer. The chain employs TRBV4-3 and TRBJ2-2; 10 nucleotides align to TRBD1. The CDR3 spells CASSQDRGQGSTGELFF. The CDR3 nucleotides are TGCGCCAGCAGCCAAGATCGGGGACAGGGGAGCACCGGGGAGCTGTTTTTT.